A single sample gave rise to the 16 T cell receptor beta chains below, sequenced in a study of T-cell memory formation after mild COVID-19. Using its own MiXCR run on the 5' RACE reads, TCRdb lists one record per CDR3 protein. The table shows roughly 140,000 distinct CDR3 sequences, with about 14% occurring only once. Source material: PBMCs or a T cell subset sorted from them (not recorded which). The receptors derive from an adult woman who had mild COVID-19 (a few samples of this study predate the infection). Cell type and time point are not known.

This clonotype was counted a few times. The V call is TRBV24-1, the J call TRBJ2-7; D is perhaps TRBD1 or TRBD2 (6 bases each). V shed 2 bases and J shed 3 bases, with 13 bases lying between them. The germline CDR1 and CDR2 sequences are KGHDR and SFDVKD. The CDR3 has 15 residues. The CDR3 is CATSDSTGTYYEQYF. CDR3 sequence (DNA): TGTGCCACCAGTGATTCCACAGGGACTTACTACGAGCAGTACTTC.

This clonotype appeared many times. This chain connects TRBV29-1 to TRBJ2-5; TRBD2 matches at 8 bases. V shed 2 bases and J 5 bases; nucleotides not matched to a gene: 7. This CDR3 comprises 14 residues. Germline V lookup: CDR1 SQVTM, CDR2 ANQGSEA. The CDR3 coding sequence is TGCAGCGTTGAACTGGCGGGAGGAGCGGAGACCCAGTACTTC. The encoded protein is CSVELAGGAETQYF.

This clonotype has a handful of counts. V usage is TRBV30 and J usage is TRBJ2-7, with D uncertain. Trimming left V 2 bases short and J 5 bases short, with 13 bases between. Per the germline V gene, CDR1 is GTSNPN and CDR2 is SVGIG (reference sequence). The CDR3 has 13 amino acids. In DNA, the CDR3 is TGTGCCTGGAGTCCAAGCGTGTGGGACGAGCAGTACTTC. Protein sequence: CAWSPSVWDEQYF.

This chain uses TRBV12-3 or TRBV12-4 with TRBJ1-2; D not certain. The CDR3 has 15 amino acids. The V gene lost 3 bases and the J gene lost 3 bases, with 14 bases spanning the gap. The CDR3 sequence: CASSLGGSYDYGYTF. The CDR3 DNA is TGTGCCAGCAGTTTGGGAGGAAGCTACGACTATGGCTACACCTTC.

This clonotype was seen repeatedly, ten times or more. V usage is TRBV7-3 and J usage is TRBJ1-2; TRBD1 is a possible D gene (5 bases). The CDR3 runs to 16 residues. Deletions cut 4 bases from V and 4 bases from J, with 19 bases between. The germline CDR1 and CDR2 sequences are SGHTA and FQGTGA. The CDR3 here is CASSSLGGTRVYGYTF. CDR3 coding DNA: TGTGCCAGCAGCTCCCTGGGGGGAACGAGAGTCTATGGCTACACCTTC.

The chain uses TRBV7-8 and TRBJ2-7; possibly TRBD1 or TRBD2 for D (5 bases each). The germline V gene has CDR1 SGHVS and CDR2 FQNEAQ. V lost 6 bases, J lost 5 bases, and 17 bases lay in between. This CDR3 comprises 14 residues. The CDR3 spells CASRPPTEGNEQYF. The CDR3 bases are TGTGCCAGCAGGCCTCCGACAGAGGGAAACGAGCAGTACTTC.

This chain connects TRBV4-1 to TRBJ2-1, with D possibly being TRBD2 (6 bases). The V and J ends lost 2 bases and 9 bases respectively, with 17 bases between them. CDR1 is MGHRA and CDR2 is YSYEKL in the germline V gene. This CDR3 contains 15 residues. The CDR3, as DNA: TGCGCCAGCAGCCAATTGAGACTGGGGGGTATTGAGCAGTTCTTC. Amino acids: CASSQLRLGGIEQFF.

This chain joins TRBV6-5 and TRBJ2-1, with 14 bases aligning to TRBD2. V lost 10 bases and J lost 5; bases outside the gene matches: 7. Germline CDR1 is MNHEY and CDR2 is SVGAGI. CDR3 length: 15 amino acids. CDR3 nucleotides: TGTGCCACCCGGGGGACTAGCGGGAGTCACAATGAGCAGTTCTTC. Protein: CATRGTSGSHNEQFF.

This clonotype was counted only a few times. The chain has TRBV6-6 and TRBJ1-2, with TRBD1 as a possible D gene (5 bases). Deletions cut 3 bases from V and 0 bases from J, with 17 bases between. This CDR3 has 17 amino acids. Germline lookup yields CDR1 MNHNY and CDR2 SVGAGI (reference sequence). The DNA for the CDR3 is TGTGCCAGCAGTTATCCAACAGGCCAGGCCTCTAACTATGGCTACACCTTC. Amino acids: CASSYPTGQASNYGYTF.

In this sample, this clonotype turned up a few times. This sequence joins TRBV6-1 and TRBJ1-1; TRBD1 is a possible D gene (6 bases). There are 11 residues in the CDR3. Germline V gene sequence: CDR1 MNHNS, CDR2 SASEGT. The ends were cut back, 10 bases at V and 14 bases at J, with 20 bases in the middle. CDR3 DNA: TGTGCCATCCAGCCCACAGGGTGGTTGTTCTTT. It is translated as CAIQPTGWLFF.

This clonotype has a handful of counts. This rearrangement joins TRBV11-3 to TRBJ2-5, with 11 nucleotides matching TRBD2. The CDR3 covers 14 residues. V was clipped by 5 bases and J by 4 bases; unmatched bases: 3. The germline CDR1 and CDR2 sequences are SGHNT and YENEEA. CDR3 sequence: CASSLTSGRETQYF. The CDR3 DNA follows: TGTGCCAGCAGCCTCACTAGCGGGAGAGAGACCCAGTACTTC.

This chain connects TRBV4-3 to TRBJ2-1; 8 positions agree with TRBD1. CDR3 length: 16 residues. V dropped 1 base and J dropped 8; count of bases not matched to a gene: 10. Germline assignment: CDR1 LGHNA and CDR2 YSLEER. CDR3 DNA sequence: TGCGCCAGCAGCCAAGGCCGGACAGGGAATTTTTATGAGCAGTTCTTC. Translating gives CASSQGRTGNFYEQFF.

The chain uses TRBV7-9 and TRBJ1-2; 8 bases are a match to TRBD1. This CDR3 has 16 residues. The germline gives CDR1 SEHNR, CDR2 FQNEAQ (reference sequence). J lost 4 bases, V lost 5 bases, and 12 bases had no gene match. This chain's CDR3 is CASSGTGTGLIYGYTF. The CDR3 nucleotides read TGTGCCAGCAGCGGGACCGGGACAGGCCTAATCTATGGCTACACCTTC.

The chain joins TRBV7-8 to TRBJ2-5; D gene ambiguous. Germline-derived CDR1 and CDR2 are SGHVS and FQNEAQ. CDR3 length equals 15 residues. The germline V and J ends were trimmed by 3 bases and 4 bases, with 15 bases remaining between them. CDR3 in DNA: TGTGCCAGCAGCTTCGAGGTAGCAGCTGTAGAGACCCAGTACTTC. Translation: CASSFEVAAVETQYF.

This clonotype was found a few times. The genes are TRBV4-3 and TRBJ2-5; 7 nucleotides agree with TRBD2. The CDR3 extends over 17 amino acids. The trim removed 0 bases at V and 4 bases at J, leaving 11 bases unmatched. In germline, CDR1 is LGHNA, CDR2 YSLEER. CDR3 bases: TGCGCCAGCAGCCAAGATAGGGAGGGAGGGGTTCGAGAGACCCAGTACTTC. Its translation is CASSQDREGGVRETQYF.

This chain connects TRBV6-1 to TRBJ2-7; D is ambiguous. CDR1 is MNHNS, CDR2 SASEGT, per germline. The germline V and J ends were trimmed by 0 bases and 3 bases, with 18 bases remaining between them. CDR3 length: 17 amino acids. The CDR3 DNA sequence: TGTGCCAGCAGTGAAGCGCAACCAGGATGGAACCTCTACGAGCAGTACTTC. It specifies CASSEAQPGWNLYEQYF.